This entry describes one TCR beta chain. This specimen belongs to a study of blood T cell repertoires in COVID-19. Study context: There were acute and convalescent COVID-19 samples, and they came from the United States, Italy and Spain. T cells, B-cell-depleted T cells, or PBMCs provided the cDNA or gDNA that served as material.

The length of the CDR3 is 14 residues. V dropped 1 base and J dropped 6; count of bases not matched to a gene: 5. Per germline, CDR1 SGHTA and CDR2 FQGNSA. How the authors handled the data: Estimation of nucleated cell counts relied on the amplification of reference gene primers. Assay: immunoSEQ multiplex PCR; the TCRdb copy retains only in-frame clones and omits some. That table is the source of V, J and clone size, and D and trimming were worked out from the DNA. This repertoire shows about 68,000 clones, roughly 80% found once; its top ten account for approximately 12%. This receptor was taken from a human donor in a cohort sampled during active COVID-19. The genes are TRBV7-2 and TRBJ2-7, with 8 bases matching TRBD1. The source material was peripheral blood. CDR3 sequence (DNA): TGTGCCAGCAGCTTAGGGACAGGGCTCGGCGAGCAGTACTTC. This translates into CASSLGTGLGEQYF.